This TCR beta chain was profiled in a study of metastatic and nonmetastatic thyroid tumors. Across the whole study: Thyroid patients, malignant and benign, had repertoires compared across blood and tumor or nodule tissue.

Treatment of any kind had been given to no patient before thyroid surgery. Findings of the study overall: Patients with malignant thyroid tumors reportedly had significantly higher TCR beta diversity than those with benign nodules, in blood and tumor.

The CDR3 consists of 13 residues. With V trimmed by 6 bases and J by 0 bases, 3 bases remained unmatched. Looked up from germline, CDR1 is DFQATT and CDR2 is SNEGSKA (reference sequence). Concerning this clone itself: Its specificity is unknown.

As handled by the study authors: A papillary thyroid cancer distant-metastasis classifier was built from CDR3 differences across clinicopathological groups. TCRdb reanalyzed the PCR reads with MiXCR. TCRdb, not the authors, supplied the V and J calls. The table has tens of thousands of clones, less than 25% seen once. This clonotype was obtained from a female donor with papillary thyroid cancer or a benign thyroid nodule (not recorded which). Some clones in this sample may be carry-over from other donors' samples. The chain has TRBV20-1 and TRBJ2-7; 9 bases align to TRBD1. Sequencing was done on a sample of blood. CDR3 in amino acids: CSALQGASYEQYF. CDR3 DNA sequence: TGCAGTGCCTTACAGGGGGCCTCCTACGAGCAGTACTTC.